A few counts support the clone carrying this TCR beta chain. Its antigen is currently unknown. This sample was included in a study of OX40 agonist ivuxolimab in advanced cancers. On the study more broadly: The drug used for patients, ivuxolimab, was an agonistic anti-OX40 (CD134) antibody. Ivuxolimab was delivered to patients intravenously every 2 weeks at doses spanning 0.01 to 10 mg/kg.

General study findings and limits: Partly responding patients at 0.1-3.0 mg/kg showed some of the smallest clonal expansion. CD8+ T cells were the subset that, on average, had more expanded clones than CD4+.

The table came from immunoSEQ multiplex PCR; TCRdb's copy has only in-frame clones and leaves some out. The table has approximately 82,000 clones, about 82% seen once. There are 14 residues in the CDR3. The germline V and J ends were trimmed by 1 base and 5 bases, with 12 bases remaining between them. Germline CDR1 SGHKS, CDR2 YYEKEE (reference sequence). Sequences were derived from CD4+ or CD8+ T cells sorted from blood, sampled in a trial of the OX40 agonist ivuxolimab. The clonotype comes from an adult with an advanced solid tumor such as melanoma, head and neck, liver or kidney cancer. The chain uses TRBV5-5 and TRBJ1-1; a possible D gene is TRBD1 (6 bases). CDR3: CASSLKGGRTEAFF. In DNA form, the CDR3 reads TGTGCCAGCAGCTTGAAGGGGGGTAGAACTGAAGCTTTCTTT.